The following is a T cell receptor (beta chain) sequence with its context. Antigen unknown. The TCR beta cDNA libraries contained unique molecular identifiers. One entry per CDR3 protein, called by TCRdb with MiXCR from the PCR reads. In the table there are hundreds of thousands of distinct CDR3 sequences, approximately 60% of which are singletons. The sample comes from a study of post-analysis software for immune sequencing data. This CDR3 contains 13 residues. The germline CDR1 and CDR2 sequences are SEHNR and FQNEAQ (reference sequence). Trimming took 5 bases from V and 3 from J, leaving 10 bases between them. Whole-study findings and limits: Four to six TRBV segments (TRBV5-6, TRBV5-1 and TRBV20-1 among them) occurred more frequently in patients than in controls. Samples sharing a preparation batch grouped tightly together when assessed by F measure.

The sample taken for sequencing was blood. The TCR was taken from a girl aged 2 to 10 with multiple sclerosis. V gene TRBV7-9 combines with J gene TRBJ1-2; perhaps TRBD1 as D (6 bases). CDR3 residues: CASSRQADYGYTF. CDR3 bases: TGTGCCAGCAGCCGACAGGCGGACTATGGCTACACCTTC.